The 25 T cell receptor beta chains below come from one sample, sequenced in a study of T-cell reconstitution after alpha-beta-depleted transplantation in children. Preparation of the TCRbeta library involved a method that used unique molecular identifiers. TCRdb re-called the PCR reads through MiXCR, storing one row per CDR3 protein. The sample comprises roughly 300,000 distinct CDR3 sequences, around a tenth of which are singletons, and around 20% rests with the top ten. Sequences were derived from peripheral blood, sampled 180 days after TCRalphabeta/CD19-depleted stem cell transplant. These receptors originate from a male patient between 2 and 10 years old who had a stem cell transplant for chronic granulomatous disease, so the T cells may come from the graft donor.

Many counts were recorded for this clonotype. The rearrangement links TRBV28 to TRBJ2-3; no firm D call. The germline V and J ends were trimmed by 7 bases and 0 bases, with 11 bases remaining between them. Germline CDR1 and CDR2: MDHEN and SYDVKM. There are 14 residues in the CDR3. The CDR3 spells CASNAPYSTDTQYF. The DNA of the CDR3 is TGTGCCAGCAATGCCCCCTATAGCACAGATACGCAGTATTTT.

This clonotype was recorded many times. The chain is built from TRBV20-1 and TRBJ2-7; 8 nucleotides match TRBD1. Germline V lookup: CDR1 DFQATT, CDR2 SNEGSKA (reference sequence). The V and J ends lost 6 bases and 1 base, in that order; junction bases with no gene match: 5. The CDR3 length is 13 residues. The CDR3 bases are TGCAGTGCCCTACGGACAGGGTCCTACGAGCAGTACTTC. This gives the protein CSALRTGSYEQYF.

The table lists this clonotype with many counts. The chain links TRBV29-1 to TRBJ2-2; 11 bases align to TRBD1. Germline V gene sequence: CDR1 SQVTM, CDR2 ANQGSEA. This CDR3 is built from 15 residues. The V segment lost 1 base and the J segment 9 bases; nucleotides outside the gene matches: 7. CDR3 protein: CSVEARTGGSRELFF. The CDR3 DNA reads TGCAGCGTTGAAGCCCGGACAGGGGGCTCTCGGGAGCTGTTTTTT.

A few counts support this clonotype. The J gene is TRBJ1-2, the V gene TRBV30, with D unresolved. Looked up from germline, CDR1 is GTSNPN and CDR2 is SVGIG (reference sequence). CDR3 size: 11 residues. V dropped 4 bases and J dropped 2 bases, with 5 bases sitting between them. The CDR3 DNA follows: TGTGCCTGGACCGCCAACTATGGCTACACCTTC. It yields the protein CAWTANYGYTF.

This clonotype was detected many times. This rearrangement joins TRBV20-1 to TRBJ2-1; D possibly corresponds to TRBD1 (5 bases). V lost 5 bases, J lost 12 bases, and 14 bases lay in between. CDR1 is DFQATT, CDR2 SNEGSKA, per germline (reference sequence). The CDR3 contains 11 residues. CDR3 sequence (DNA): TGCAGTGCTCACAGGTCCCAGGGGCAGTTCTTC. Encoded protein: CSAHRSQGQFF.

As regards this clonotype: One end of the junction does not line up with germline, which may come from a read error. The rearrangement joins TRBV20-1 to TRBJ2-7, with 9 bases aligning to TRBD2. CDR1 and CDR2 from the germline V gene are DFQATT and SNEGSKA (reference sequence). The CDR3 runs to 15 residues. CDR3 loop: CCAWVAGERTDEHYF. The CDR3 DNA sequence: TGCTGTGCTTGGGTAGCGGGGGAGCGTACGGACGAGCACTACTTC.

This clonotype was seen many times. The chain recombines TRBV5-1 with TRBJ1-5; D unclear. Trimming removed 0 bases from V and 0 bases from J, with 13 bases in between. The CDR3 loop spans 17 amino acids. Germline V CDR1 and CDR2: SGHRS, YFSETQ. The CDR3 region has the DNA TGCGCCAGCAGCTTGGTGGGTTTGGAGGATAGCAATCAGCCCCAGCATTTT. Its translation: CASSLVGLEDSNQPQHF.

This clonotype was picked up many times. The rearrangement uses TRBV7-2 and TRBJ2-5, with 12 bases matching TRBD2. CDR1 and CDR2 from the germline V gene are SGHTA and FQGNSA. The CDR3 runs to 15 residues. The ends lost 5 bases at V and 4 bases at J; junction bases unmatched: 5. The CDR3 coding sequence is TGTGCCAGCAGCCTCCAACTAGCGGGGGGAGAGACCCAGTACTTC. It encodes CASSLQLAGGETQYF.

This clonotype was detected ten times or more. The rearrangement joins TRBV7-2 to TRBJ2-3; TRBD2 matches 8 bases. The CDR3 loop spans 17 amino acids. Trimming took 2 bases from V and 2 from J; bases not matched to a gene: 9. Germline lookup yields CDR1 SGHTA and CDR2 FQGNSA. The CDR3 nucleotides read TGTGCCAGCAGCTTACCACCGGCTAGCGGGCTCACAGATACGCAGTATTTT. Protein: CASSLPPASGLTDTQYF.

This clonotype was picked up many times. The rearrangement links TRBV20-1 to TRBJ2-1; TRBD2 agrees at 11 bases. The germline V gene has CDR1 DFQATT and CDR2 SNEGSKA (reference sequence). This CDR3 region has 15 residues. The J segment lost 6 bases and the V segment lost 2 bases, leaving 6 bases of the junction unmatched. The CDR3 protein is CSARSGLADINEQFF. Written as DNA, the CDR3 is TGCAGTGCTAGATCGGGACTAGCGGACATCAATGAGCAGTTCTTC.

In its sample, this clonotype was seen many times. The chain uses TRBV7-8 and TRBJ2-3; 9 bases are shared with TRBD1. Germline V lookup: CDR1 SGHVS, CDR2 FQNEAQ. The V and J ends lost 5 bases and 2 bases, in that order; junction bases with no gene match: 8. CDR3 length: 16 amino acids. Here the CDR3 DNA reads TGTGCCAGCAGCGCGACAGGGGGTAGGACCACAGATACGCAGTATTTT. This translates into CASSATGGRTTDTQYF.

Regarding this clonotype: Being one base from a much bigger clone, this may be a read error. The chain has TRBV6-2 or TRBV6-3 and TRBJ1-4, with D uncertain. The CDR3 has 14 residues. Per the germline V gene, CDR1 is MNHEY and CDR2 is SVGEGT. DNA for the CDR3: TGTGCCAGCAGTCTTCGGGCCATTAATGAAAATCTGTTTTTT. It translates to CASSLRAINENLFF.

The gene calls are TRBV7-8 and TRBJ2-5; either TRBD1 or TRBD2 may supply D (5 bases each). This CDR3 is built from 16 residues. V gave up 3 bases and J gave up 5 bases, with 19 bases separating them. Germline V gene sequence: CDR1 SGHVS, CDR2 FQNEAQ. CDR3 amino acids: CASSFETGTLGETQYF. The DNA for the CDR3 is TGTGCCAGCAGCTTCGAAACCGGGACGCTTGGGGAGACCCAGTACTTC.

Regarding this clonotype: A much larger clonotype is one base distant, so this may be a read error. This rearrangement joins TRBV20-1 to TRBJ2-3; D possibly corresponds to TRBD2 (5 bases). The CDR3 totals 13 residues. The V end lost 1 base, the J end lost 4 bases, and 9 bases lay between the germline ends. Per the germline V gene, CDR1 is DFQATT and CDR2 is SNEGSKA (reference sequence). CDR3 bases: TGCAGTGCTAGAGTGCGTAGCGCAGATACGCAGTATTTT. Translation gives CSARVRSADTQYF.

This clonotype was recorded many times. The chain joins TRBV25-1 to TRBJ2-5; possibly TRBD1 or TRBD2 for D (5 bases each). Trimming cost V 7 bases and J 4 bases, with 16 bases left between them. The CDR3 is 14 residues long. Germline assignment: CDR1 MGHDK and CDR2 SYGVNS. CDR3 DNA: TGTGCCAGCACAGAGGCGGCCGGGGCAGAGACCCAGTACTTC. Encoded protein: CASTEAAGAETQYF.

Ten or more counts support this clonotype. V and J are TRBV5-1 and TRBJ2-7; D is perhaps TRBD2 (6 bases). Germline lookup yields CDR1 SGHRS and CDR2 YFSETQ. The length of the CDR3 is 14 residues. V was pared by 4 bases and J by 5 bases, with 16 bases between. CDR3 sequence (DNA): TGCGCCAGCAGCCTCAGGGACTTGCTTAACGAGCAGTACTTC. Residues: CASSLRDLLNEQYF. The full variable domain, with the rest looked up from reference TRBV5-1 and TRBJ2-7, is KAGVTQTPRYLIKTRGQQVTLSCSPISGHRSVSWYQQTPGQGLQFLFEYFSETQRNKGNFPGRFSGRQFSNSRSEMNVSTLELGDSALYLCASSLRDLLNEQYFGPGTRLTVT.

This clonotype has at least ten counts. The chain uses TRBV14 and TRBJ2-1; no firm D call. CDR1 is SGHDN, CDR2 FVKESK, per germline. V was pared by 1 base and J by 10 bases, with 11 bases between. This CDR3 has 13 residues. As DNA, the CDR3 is TGTGCCAGCAGCCAAGGGGCCTTGGGGGAGCAGTTCTTC. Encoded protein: CASSQGALGEQFF. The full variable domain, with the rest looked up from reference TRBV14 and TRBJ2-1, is EAGVTQFPSHSVIEKGQTVTLRCDPISGHDNLYWYRRVMGKEIKFLLHFVKESKQDESGMPNNRFLAERTGGTYSTLKVQPAELEDSGVYFCASSQGALGEQFFGPGTRLTVL.

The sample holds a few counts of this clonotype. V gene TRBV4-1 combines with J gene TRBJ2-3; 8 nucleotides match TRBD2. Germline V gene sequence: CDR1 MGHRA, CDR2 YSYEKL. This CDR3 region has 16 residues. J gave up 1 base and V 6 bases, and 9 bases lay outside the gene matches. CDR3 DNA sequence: TGCGCCAGCAGAAGCACCCCGGGACTAGGCACAGATACGCAGTATTTT. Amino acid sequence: CASRSTPGLGTDTQYF.

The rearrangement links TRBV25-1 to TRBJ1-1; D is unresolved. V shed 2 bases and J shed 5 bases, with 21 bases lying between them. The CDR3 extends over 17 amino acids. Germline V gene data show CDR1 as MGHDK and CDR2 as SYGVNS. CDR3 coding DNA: TGTGCCAGCAGTGAAGTATCGAAGGTTTCTCGGATTACTGAAGCTTTCTTT. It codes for CASSEVSKVSRITEAFF.

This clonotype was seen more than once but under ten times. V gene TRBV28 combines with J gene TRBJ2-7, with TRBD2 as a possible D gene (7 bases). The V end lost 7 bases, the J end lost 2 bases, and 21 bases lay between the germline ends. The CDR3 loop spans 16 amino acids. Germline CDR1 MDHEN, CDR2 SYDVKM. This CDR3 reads CASTSPGERDTYEQYF. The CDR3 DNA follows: TGTGCCAGCACCTCCCCGGGGGAGCGGGACACCTACGAGCAGTACTTC.

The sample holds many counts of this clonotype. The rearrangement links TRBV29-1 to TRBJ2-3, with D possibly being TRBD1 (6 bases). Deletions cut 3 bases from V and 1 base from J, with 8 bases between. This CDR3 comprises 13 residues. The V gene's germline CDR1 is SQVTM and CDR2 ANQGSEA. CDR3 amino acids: CSVDWTGTDTQYF. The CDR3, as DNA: TGCAGCGTTGACTGGACAGGCACAGATACGCAGTATTTT.

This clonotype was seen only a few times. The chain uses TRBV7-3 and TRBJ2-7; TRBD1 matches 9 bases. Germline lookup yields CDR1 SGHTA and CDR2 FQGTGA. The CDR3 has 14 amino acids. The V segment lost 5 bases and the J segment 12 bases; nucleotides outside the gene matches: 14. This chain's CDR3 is CASSPSPGTGMWYF. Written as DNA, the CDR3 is TGTGCCAGCAGCCCCAGTCCCGGGACAGGGATGTGGTACTTC.

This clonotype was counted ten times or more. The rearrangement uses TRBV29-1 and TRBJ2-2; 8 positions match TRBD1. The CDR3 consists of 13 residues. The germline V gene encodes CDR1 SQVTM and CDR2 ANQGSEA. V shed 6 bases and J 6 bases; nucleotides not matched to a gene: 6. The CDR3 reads CSVLTGEAGELFF. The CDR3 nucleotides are TGCAGCGTCCTGACAGGGGAGGCCGGGGAGCTGTTTTTT.

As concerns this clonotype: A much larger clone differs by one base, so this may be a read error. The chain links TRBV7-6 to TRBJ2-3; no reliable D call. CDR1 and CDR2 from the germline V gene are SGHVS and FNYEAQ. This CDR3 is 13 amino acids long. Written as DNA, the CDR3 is TGTGCCAGCAGCACCAGGTCCACAAATACGCAGTATTTT. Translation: CASSTRSTNTQYF.

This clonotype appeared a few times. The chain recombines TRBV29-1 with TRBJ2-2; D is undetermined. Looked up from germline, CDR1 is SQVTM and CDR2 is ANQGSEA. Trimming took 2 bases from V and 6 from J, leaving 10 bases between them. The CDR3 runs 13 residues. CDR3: CSVEQDGPGELFF. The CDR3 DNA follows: TGCAGCGTTGAACAGGATGGTCCCGGGGAGCTGTTTTTT.